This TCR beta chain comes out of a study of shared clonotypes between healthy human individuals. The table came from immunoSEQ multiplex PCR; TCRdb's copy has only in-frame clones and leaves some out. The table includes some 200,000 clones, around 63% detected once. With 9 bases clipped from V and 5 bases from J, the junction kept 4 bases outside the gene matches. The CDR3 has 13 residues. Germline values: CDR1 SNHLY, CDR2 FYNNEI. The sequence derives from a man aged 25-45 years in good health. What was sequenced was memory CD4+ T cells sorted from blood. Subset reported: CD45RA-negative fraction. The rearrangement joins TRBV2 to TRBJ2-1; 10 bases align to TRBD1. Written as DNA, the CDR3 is TGTGCCAGAAGACAGGGGGCCAACAATGAGCAGTTCTTC. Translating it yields CARRQGANNEQFF.